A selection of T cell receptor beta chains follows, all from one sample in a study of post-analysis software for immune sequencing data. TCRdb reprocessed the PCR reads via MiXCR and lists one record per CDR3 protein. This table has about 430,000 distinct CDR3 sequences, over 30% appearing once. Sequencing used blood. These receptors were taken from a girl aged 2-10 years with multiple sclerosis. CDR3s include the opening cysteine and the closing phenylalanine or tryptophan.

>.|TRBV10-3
CAISDPSRAGETQYF
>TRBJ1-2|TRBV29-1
CSVSTYQANYGYTF
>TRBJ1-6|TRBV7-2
CASSLAGGQGATPLHF
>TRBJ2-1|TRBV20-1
CSARDGRGYSNEQFF
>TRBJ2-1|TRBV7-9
CASSSKRLAGGDNEQFF
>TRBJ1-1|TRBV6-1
CASSGQGAATEAFF
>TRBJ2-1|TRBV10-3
CAISELLGTGADEQFF
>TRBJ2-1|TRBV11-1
CASSLLAGEQEQFF
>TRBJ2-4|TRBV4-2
CASSLGKNIQYF
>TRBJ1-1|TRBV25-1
CASSGLHQGNLMNAEAFF
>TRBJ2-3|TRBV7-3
CASSPPGEDTQYF
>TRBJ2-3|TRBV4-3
CASSQVAGVGDTQYF
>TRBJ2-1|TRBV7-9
CASSLLLGDYNEQFF
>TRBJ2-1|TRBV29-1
CSVEGSPVSGLNEQFF
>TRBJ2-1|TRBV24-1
CATSDSRLLTGLNEQFF